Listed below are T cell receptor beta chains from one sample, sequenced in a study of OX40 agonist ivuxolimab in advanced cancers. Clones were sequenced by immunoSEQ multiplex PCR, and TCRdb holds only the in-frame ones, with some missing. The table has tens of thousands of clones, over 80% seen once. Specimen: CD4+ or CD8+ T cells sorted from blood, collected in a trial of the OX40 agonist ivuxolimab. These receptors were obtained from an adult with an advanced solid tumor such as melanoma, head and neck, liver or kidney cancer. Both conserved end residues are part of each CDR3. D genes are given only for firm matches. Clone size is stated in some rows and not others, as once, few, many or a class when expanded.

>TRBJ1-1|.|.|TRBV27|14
CASSFSPLNTEAFF
TGTGCCAGCAGTTTCTCCCCTTTGAACACTGAAGCTTTCTTT
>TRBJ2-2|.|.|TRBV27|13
CASSLTYTGELFF
TGTGCCAGCAGTCTCACTTACACCGGGGAGCTGTTTTTT
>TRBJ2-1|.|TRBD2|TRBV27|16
CASSFLRAGGYNEQFF
TGTGCCAGCAGTTTTTTGCGCGCGGGAGGGTACAATGAGCAGTTCTTC
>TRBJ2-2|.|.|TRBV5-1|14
CASSLGGETGELFF
TGCGCCAGCAGCTTGGGAGGAGAGACCGGGGAGCTGTTTTTT
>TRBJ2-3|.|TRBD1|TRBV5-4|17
CASSSRGQGEITDTQYF
TGTGCCAGCAGCTCCCGAGGACAGGGGGAAATCACAGATACGCAGTATTTT
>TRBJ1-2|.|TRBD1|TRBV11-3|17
CARVQGQFNLEYYGYTF
TGTGCCAGGGTACAGGGGCAATTCAATCTCGAATACTATGGCTACACCTTC
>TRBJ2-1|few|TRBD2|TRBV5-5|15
CASTLLAGGNNEQFF
TGTGCCAGCACCCTACTAGCGGGCGGAAACAATGAGCAGTTCTTC
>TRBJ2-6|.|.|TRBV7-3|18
CASSLWHTGYSGANVLTF
TGTGCCAGCAGCTTATGGCATACAGGGTACTCTGGGGCCAACGTCCTGACTTTC
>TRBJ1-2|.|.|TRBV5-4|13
CASSRGTNYGYTF
TGTGCCAGCAGCAGGGGAACCAACTATGGCTACACCTTC
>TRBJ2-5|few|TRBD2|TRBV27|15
CASSNLAGGKETQYF
TGTGCCAGCAGTAATCTAGCGGGGGGCAAAGAGACCCAGTACTTC
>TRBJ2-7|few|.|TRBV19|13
CASSLDDSYEQYF
TGTGCCAGTAGCCTCGACGACTCCTACGAGCAGTACTTC
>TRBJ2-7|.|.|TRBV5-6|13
CASSRLYLYEQYF
TGTGCCAGCAGCCGTCTATACTTATACGAGCAGTACTTC
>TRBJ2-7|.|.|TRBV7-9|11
CASSLANEQYF
TGTGCCAGCAGCTTAGCAAACGAGCAGTACTTC
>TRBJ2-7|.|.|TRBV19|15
CASSIVGTGSYEQYF
TGTGCCAGTAGTATTGTAGGGACGGGGTCCTACGAGCAGTACTTC
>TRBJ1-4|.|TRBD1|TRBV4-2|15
CASSSRGQENEKLFF
TGTGCCAGCAGTTCTAGGGGACAGGAGAATGAAAAACTGTTTTTT
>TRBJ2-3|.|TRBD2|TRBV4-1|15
CASSPGRLAQDTQYF
TGCGCCAGCAGCCCTGGGCGACTAGCCCAAGATACGCAGTATTTT
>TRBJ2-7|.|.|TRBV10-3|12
CAISDLRYEQYF
TGTGCCATCAGTGATCTACGCTACGAGCAGTACTTC
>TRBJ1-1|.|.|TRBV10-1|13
CASSEAGNTEAFF
TGCGCCAGCAGTGAAGCGGGAAACACTGAAGCTTTCTTT
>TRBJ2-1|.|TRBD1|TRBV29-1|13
CSVEDGQGREQFF
TGCAGCGTTGAAGATGGACAGGGGCGAGAGCAGTTCTTC
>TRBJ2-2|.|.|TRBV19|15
CATQNTDSLTGELFF
TGTGCCACCCAAAATACGGACTCCCTTACCGGGGAGCTGTTTTTT
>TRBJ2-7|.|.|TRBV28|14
CASRPTDGTYEQYF
TGTGCCAGCAGACCCACGGACGGAACCTACGAGCAGTACTTC
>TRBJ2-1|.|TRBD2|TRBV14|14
CASNQRGWLDEQFF
TGTGCCAGCAACCAGCGGGGATGGTTGGATGAGCAGTTCTTC
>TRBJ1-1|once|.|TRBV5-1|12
CASSSDGKGAFF
TGCGCCAGCAGCTCGGACGGAAAGGGGGCTTTCTTT
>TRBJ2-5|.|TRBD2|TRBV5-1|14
CASSFFGGRETQYF
TGCGCCAGCAGTTTTTTTGGCGGGAGAGAGACCCAGTACTTC
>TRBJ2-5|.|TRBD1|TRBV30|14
CAYQGATLQETQYF
TGTGCCTACCAGGGGGCAACTTTACAAGAGACCCAGTACTTC
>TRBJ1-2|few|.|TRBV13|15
CASSLKMGGYYGYTF
TGTGCCAGCAGTTTAAAGATGGGGGGCTACTATGGCTACACCTTC
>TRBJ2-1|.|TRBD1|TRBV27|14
CASREQGDGDEQFF
TGTGCCAGCAGAGAACAGGGGGATGGGGATGAGCAGTTCTTC
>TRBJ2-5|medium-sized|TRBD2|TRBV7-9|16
CASSATSGGAQETQYF
TGTGCCAGCAGCGCCACTAGCGGGGGGGCCCAAGAGACCCAGTACTTC
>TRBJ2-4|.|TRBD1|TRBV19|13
CASRGQGADIQYF
TGTGCCAGTAGGGGACAGGGGGCCGACATTCAGTACTTC
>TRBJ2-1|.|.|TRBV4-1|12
CASSPGVNEQFF
TGCGCCAGCAGCCCAGGGGTGAATGAGCAGTTCTTC
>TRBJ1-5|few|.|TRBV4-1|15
CASSSRRSGNQPQHF
TGCGCCAGCAGCTCCCGGCGCTCAGGGAATCAGCCCCAGCATTTT
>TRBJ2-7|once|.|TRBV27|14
CASSISGEVREQYF
TGTGCCAGCAGTATATCTGGGGAAGTTCGGGAGCAGTACTTC
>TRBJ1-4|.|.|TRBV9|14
CASSVDRDNEKLFF
TGTGCCAGCAGCGTAGACAGGGACAATGAAAAACTGTTTTTT
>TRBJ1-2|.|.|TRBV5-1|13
CASSLFGGDGYTF
TGCGCCAGCAGCTTGTTCGGGGGAGATGGCTACACCTTC
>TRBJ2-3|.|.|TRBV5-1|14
CASSHRTGKDTQYF
TGCGCCAGCAGCCATCGGACGGGGAAAGATACGCAGTATTTT
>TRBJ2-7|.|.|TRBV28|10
CASSGLEQYF
TGTGCCAGCAGTGGCCTAGAGCAGTACTTC
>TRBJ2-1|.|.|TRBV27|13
CASSLSAVNEQFF
TGTGCCAGCAGTTTATCGGCCGTTAATGAGCAGTTCTTC
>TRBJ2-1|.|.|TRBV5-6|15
CASSLAGGTYNEQFF
TGTGCCAGCAGCTTGGCAGGGGGGACCTACAATGAGCAGTTCTTC
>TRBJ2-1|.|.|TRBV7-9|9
CAGTGEQFF
TGTGCCGGCACGGGTGAGCAGTTCTTC
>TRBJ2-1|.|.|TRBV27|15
CASSFRVTQINEQFF
TGTGCCAGCAGTTTCCGGGTAACCCAAATCAATGAGCAGTTCTTC
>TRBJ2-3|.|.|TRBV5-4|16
CASSLLQEMKTDTQYF
TGTGCCAGCAGCTTGTTGCAGGAGATGAAAACAGATACGCAGTATTTT
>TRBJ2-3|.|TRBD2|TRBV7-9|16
CASSRGGTSATDTQYF
TGTGCCAGCAGCAGAGGGGGGACTAGCGCAACAGATACGCAGTATTTT
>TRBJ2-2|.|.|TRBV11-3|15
CASSSYLDLTGELFF
TGTGCCAGCAGCTCCTACCTAGATTTGACCGGGGAGCTGTTTTTT
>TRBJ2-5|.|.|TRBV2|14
CASSEEAYQETQYF
TGTGCCAGCAGTGAAGAAGCGTACCAAGAGACCCAGTACTTC
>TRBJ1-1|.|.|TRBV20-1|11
CSLTYNTEAFF
TGCAGCTTAACTTATAACACTGAAGCTTTCTTT
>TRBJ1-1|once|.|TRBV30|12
CAGIPAGTEAFF
TGTGCCGGAATCCCGGCGGGGACGGAAGCTTTCTTT
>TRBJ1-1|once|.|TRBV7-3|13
CASSLGGDTEAFF
TGTGCCAGCAGCCTCGGAGGTGACACTGAAGCTTTCTTT
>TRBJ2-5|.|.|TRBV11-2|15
CASSPRGGQGETQYF
TGTGCCAGCAGCCCTAGGGGAGGCCAAGGGGAGACCCAGTACTTC
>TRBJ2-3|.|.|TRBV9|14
CASSPWDSTDTQYF
TGTGCCAGCAGCCCTTGGGACTCCACAGATACGCAGTATTTT
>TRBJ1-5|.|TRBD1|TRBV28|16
CASRLQGYDFDQPQHF
TGTGCCAGCAGGCTACAGGGGTATGATTTCGATCAGCCCCAGCATTTT